These T cell receptor beta chains were read from a single sample in a study of glioma-infiltrating T cells. MiXCR, applied by TCRdb to the multiplex PCR reads, yields one record per CDR3 protein. Found here are under 2,000 distinct CDR3 sequences, over 70% of them singletons; the top ten hold 63%. The specimen was glioma tissue, nonneoplastic brain tissue, or PBMCs (not recorded which). These receptors originate from a human donor with low-grade glioma or glioblastoma, undergoing nonglioma brain surgery, or in good health (not recorded which). Some clones in this sample may be carry-over from other donors' samples. Both conserved end residues are part of each CDR3. A D gene is named only where the DNA matches it firmly. A clone size is listed for some rows: how often the clone was seen (once, few, many), or a class if it is expanded.

d_gene: TRBD1; v_gene: TRBV6-1; abundance: large; j_gene: TRBJ2-2; CDR3aa: CASRPRTGYTGELFF; CDR3nt: TGTGCCAGCAGACCTCGGACAGGGTACACCGGGGAGCTGTTTTTT
d_gene: TRBD2; v_gene: TRBV6-2/TRBV6-3; abundance: few; j_gene: TRBJ2-1; CDR3aa: CASSQTSGRPLGQFF; CDR3nt: TGTGCCAGCAGCCAAACTAGCGGGAGGCCACTCGGGCAGTTCTTC
d_gene: NA; v_gene: TRBV20-1; abundance: NA; j_gene: TRBJ2-1; CDR3aa: CSARESYYNEQFF; CDR3nt: TGCAGTGCTAGGGAGTCCTACTACAATGAGCAGTTCTTC
d_gene: NA; v_gene: TRBV2; abundance: NA; j_gene: TRBJ1-2; CDR3aa: CASNRQANYGYTF; CDR3nt: TGTGCCAGCAACCGGCAGGCTAACTATGGCTACACCTTC
d_gene: TRBD1; v_gene: TRBV20-1; abundance: NA; j_gene: TRBJ1-2; CDR3aa: CSAGTATYYGYTF; CDR3nt: TGCAGTGCGGGGACAGCCACCTACTATGGCTACACCTTC
d_gene: TRBD2; v_gene: TRBV25-1; abundance: NA; j_gene: TRBJ2-7; CDR3aa: CASSDVTSLGQYF; CDR3nt: TGTGCCAGCAGTGACGTGACTAGCTTAGGGCAGTACTTC
d_gene: NA; v_gene: TRBV20-1; abundance: NA; j_gene: TRBJ1-3; CDR3aa: CSASFRPSGNTIYF; CDR3nt: TGCAGTGCTAGTTTCAGGCCCTCTGGAAACACCATATATTTT
d_gene: TRBD2; v_gene: TRBV6-2/TRBV6-3; abundance: NA; j_gene: TRBJ2-3; CDR3aa: CASDRVGGPADTQYF; CDR3nt: TGTGCCAGCGATAGGGTGGGAGGGCCAGCGGATACGCAGTATTTT
d_gene: NA; v_gene: TRBV25-1; abundance: NA; j_gene: TRBJ2-1; CDR3aa: CASSPPGRENNEQFF; CDR3nt: TGTGCCAGCAGCCCCCCAGGACGTGAAAACAATGAGCAGTTCTTC
d_gene: NA; v_gene: TRBV12-3/TRBV12-4; abundance: NA; j_gene: TRBJ1-1; CDR3aa: CASRENMNTEAFF; CDR3nt: TGTGCCAGCAGGGAGAACATGAACACTGAAGCTTTCTTT
d_gene: NA; v_gene: TRBV19; abundance: medium-sized; j_gene: TRBJ2-7; CDR3aa: CASSIGSGAYEQYF; CDR3nt: TGTGCCAGTAGTATAGGTTCAGGGGCCTACGAGCAGTACTTC
d_gene: TRBD2; v_gene: TRBV7-9; abundance: NA; j_gene: TRBJ2-1; CDR3aa: CASSSTSGRGHEQFF; CDR3nt: TGTGCCAGCAGCTCGACTAGCGGGAGAGGCCATGAGCAGTTCTTC
d_gene: NA; v_gene: TRBV24-1; abundance: NA; j_gene: TRBJ1-1; CDR3aa: CATSNPANTEAFF; CDR3nt: TGTGCCACCAGTAACCCGGCGAACACTGAAGCTTTCTTT
d_gene: TRBD1; v_gene: TRBV19; abundance: NA; j_gene: TRBJ1-5; CDR3aa: CASSTGTGVGQPQHF; CDR3nt: TGTGCCAGTAGCACCGGGACAGGGGTTGGTCAGCCCCAGCATTTT
d_gene: TRBD2; v_gene: TRBV7-9; abundance: NA; j_gene: TRBJ2-3; CDR3aa: CASRISGRGDTQYF; CDR3nt: TGTGCCAGCAGGATCAGCGGGAGAGGCGATACGCAGTATTTT
d_gene: TRBD1; v_gene: TRBV18; abundance: NA; j_gene: TRBJ2-1; CDR3aa: CATPPDRGLYNEQFF; CDR3nt: TGTGCCACACCACCGGACAGGGGCCTTTACAATGAGCAGTTCTTC
d_gene: NA; v_gene: TRBV24-1; abundance: NA; j_gene: TRBJ2-1; CDR3aa: CATSDRLAGLNEQFF; CDR3nt: TGTGCCACCAGTGATCGCCTGGCAGGGCTCAATGAGCAGTTCTTC
d_gene: NA; v_gene: TRBV7-3; abundance: NA; j_gene: TRBJ2-3; CDR3aa: CASSLDDDSTDTQYF; CDR3nt: TGTGCCAGCAGCTTAGATGACGATTCCACAGATACGCAGTATTTT
d_gene: TRBD1; v_gene: TRBV6-1; abundance: NA; j_gene: TRBJ1-2; CDR3aa: CASSAVTGPYGYTF; CDR3nt: TGTGCCAGCAGTGCGGTGACAGGGCCATATGGCTACACCTTC
d_gene: TRBD1; v_gene: TRBV6-5; abundance: once; j_gene: TRBJ1-5; CDR3aa: CASSADRDEPQHF; CDR3nt: TGTGCCAGCAGTGCCGACAGGGATGAGCCCCAGCATTTT
d_gene: NA; v_gene: TRBV27; abundance: NA; j_gene: TRBJ2-2; CDR3aa: CASSLKPNTGELFF; CDR3nt: TGTGCCAGCAGTTTAAAACCGAACACCGGGGAGCTGTTTTTT
d_gene: TRBD1; v_gene: TRBV20-1; abundance: NA; j_gene: TRBJ1-2; CDR3aa: CSARDRQKGYGYTF; CDR3nt: TGCAGTGCCAGGGACAGGCAGAAGGGATATGGCTACACCTTC
d_gene: NA; v_gene: TRBV7-6; abundance: NA; j_gene: TRBJ2-1; CDR3aa: CASSLLGANEQFF; CDR3nt: TGTGCCAGCAGCTTACTGGGGGCGAATGAGCAGTTCTTC
d_gene: NA; v_gene: TRBV20-1; abundance: NA; j_gene: TRBJ1-1; CDR3aa: CSATTELNTEAFF; CDR3nt: TGCAGTGCCACGACAGAGCTGAACACTGAAGCTTTCTTT
d_gene: TRBD1; v_gene: TRBV6-5; abundance: once; j_gene: TRBJ2-1; CDR3aa: CAGSQGKYNEQFF; CDR3nt: TGTGCCGGCTCACAGGGGAAATACAATGAGCAGTTCTTC
d_gene: NA; v_gene: TRBV6-1; abundance: NA; j_gene: TRBJ2-7; CDR3aa: CASSRHANYEQYF; CDR3nt: TGTGCCAGCAGCAGACATGCTAACTACGAGCAGTACTTC
d_gene: NA; v_gene: TRBV27; abundance: NA; j_gene: TRBJ1-1; CDR3aa: CASSLYAGNTEAFF; CDR3nt: TGTGCCAGCAGTTTATACGCAGGGAACACTGAAGCTTTCTTT
d_gene: NA; v_gene: TRBV27; abundance: NA; j_gene: TRBJ2-1; CDR3aa: CATSPYREVGQFF; CDR3nt: TGTGCCACCTCGCCCTACAGGGAGGTGGGGCAGTTCTTC
d_gene: TRBD2; v_gene: TRBV2; abundance: NA; j_gene: TRBJ2-5; CDR3aa: CAFRRERDETQYF; CDR3nt: TGTGCCTTTCGTCGGGAGCGGGACGAGACCCAGTACTTC
d_gene: TRBD1; v_gene: TRBV20-1; abundance: NA; j_gene: TRBJ2-5; CDR3aa: CSASDRGDQETQYF; CDR3nt: TGCAGTGCTAGTGACAGGGGAGACCAAGAGACCCAGTACTTC
d_gene: NA; v_gene: TRBV27; abundance: NA; j_gene: TRBJ2-5; CDR3aa: CASLLGETQYF; CDR3nt: TGTGCCAGCCTACTGGGGGAGACCCAGTACTTC
d_gene: NA; v_gene: TRBV25-1; abundance: NA; j_gene: TRBJ2-7; CDR3aa: CASSSPGGHEQYF; CDR3nt: TGTGCCAGCAGTTCTCCGGGTGGCCACGAGCAGTACTTC
d_gene: NA; v_gene: TRBV20-1; abundance: NA; j_gene: TRBJ1-1; CDR3aa: CSAARQEVNTEAFF; CDR3nt: TGCAGTGCTGCTCGACAGGAAGTGAACACTGAAGCTTTCTTT
d_gene: NA; v_gene: TRBV20-1; abundance: NA; j_gene: TRBJ1-1; CDR3aa: CSASLGAMNTEAFF; CDR3nt: TGCAGTGCTAGTTTGGGAGCTATGAACACTGAAGCTTTCTTT
d_gene: NA; v_gene: TRBV14; abundance: NA; j_gene: TRBJ2-5; CDR3aa: CASSQDPRRVAEAQETQYF; CDR3nt: TGTGCCAGCAGCCAAGATCCCCGCCGGGTGGCGGAAGCCCAAGAGACCCAGTACTTC
d_gene: NA; v_gene: TRBV5-4; abundance: NA; j_gene: TRBJ1-1; CDR3aa: CASSQQGSDEAFF; CDR3nt: TGTGCCAGCAGCCAGCAGGGGAGCGATGAAGCTTTCTTT
d_gene: TRBD2; v_gene: TRBV20-1; abundance: NA; j_gene: TRBJ2-3; CDR3aa: CSARDVALAGADTQYF; CDR3nt: TGCAGTGCTAGAGATGTTGCACTAGCGGGAGCCGATACGCAGTATTTT